The 9 T cell receptor beta chains below come from one sample, sequenced in a study of vaccination effects on CD4 cells after COVID-19. These receptors' targets are unknown. Pools of viral peptides were used by the ViraFEST assay to expand antigen-specific CD4+ T cells ahead of sequencing. At the end of more than 8 days of culture, CD4+ T cells were isolated. Previously uninfected by SARS-CoV-2, the vaccine recipients also showed negative nucleocapsid antibodies. Data came from immunoSEQ multiplex PCR; TCRdb stores just in-frame clones and leaves some out. Of about 27,000 clones listed, 72% are singletons. The sample was CD4+ T cells from PBMCs cultured with SARS-CoV-2 spike peptides, taken before COVID-19 vaccination. Every receptor here comes from a human donor who received a COVID-19 vaccine.

The genes are TRBV6-5 and TRBJ1-2; 10 nucleotides agree with TRBD1. Germline V lookup: CDR1 MNHEY, CDR2 SVGAGI. This CDR3 spans 13 amino acids. The J segment lost 7 bases and the V segment lost 6 bases, leaving 5 bases of the junction unmatched. This CDR3 reads CASSPGQGLGYTF. The CDR3 nucleotides read TGTGCCAGCAGCCCGGGACAGGGGCTTGGCTACACCTTC.

The chain has TRBV29-1 and TRBJ2-6; no clear D. The germline V gene encodes CDR1 SQVTM and CDR2 ANQGSEA. This CDR3 comprises 14 residues. V gave up 0 bases and J gave up 0 bases, with 3 bases separating them. CDR3 bases: TGCAGCGTTGAAGACCTCTCTGGGGCCAACGTCCTGACTTTC. Its translation is CSVEDLSGANVLTF.

This chain joins TRBV2 and TRBJ1-1; D possibly corresponds to TRBD1 (5 bases). V was shortened by 4 bases and J by 3 bases, with 6 bases between the two germline ends. The CDR3 contains 12 residues. The germline CDR1 and CDR2 sequences are SNHLY and FYNNEI. Here the CDR3 reads CASSVGDTEAFF. DNA for the CDR3: TGTGCCAGCAGTGTAGGGGACACTGAAGCTTTCTTT. Using reference TRBV2 and TRBJ1-1 for the parts outside the CDR3, the full variable domain is EPEVTQTPSHQVTQMGQEVILRCVPISNHLYFYWYRQILGQKVEFLVSFYNNEISEKSEIFDDQFSVERPDGSNFTLKIRSTKLEDSAMYFCASSVGDTEAFFGQGTRLTVV.

CDR3 sequence reads: CASGYGDADTQYF. Written as DNA, the CDR3 is TGTGCCAGCGGTTATGGGGACGCAGATACGCAGTATTTT. This chain joins TRBV12-3 or TRBV12-4 and TRBJ2-3; D could derive from TRBD1 or TRBD2 (5 bases each). V lost 8 bases, J lost 4 bases, and 13 bases lay in between. The CDR3 contains 13 residues.

The chain uses TRBV27 and TRBJ2-1, with D possibly called TRBD1 or TRBD2 (5 bases each). Looked up from germline, CDR1 is MNHEY and CDR2 is SMNVEV (reference sequence). The V and J ends lost 5 bases and 0 bases respectively, with 20 bases between them. The CDR3 is made up of 18 amino acids. Here the CDR3 reads CASSRGIGVSSSYNEQFF. CDR3 nucleotides: TGTGCCAGCAGTAGAGGGATAGGGGTTTCTAGCTCCTACAATGAGCAGTTCTTC.

V and J are TRBV7-9 and TRBJ1-2; D is undetermined. Germline CDR1 SEHNR, CDR2 FQNEAQ (reference sequence). This CDR3 region has 15 residues. Trimming stripped 0 bases from V and 5 bases from J, with 13 bases between. For the CDR3, the DNA is TGTGCCAGCAGCTTAGCGCTCCCGGAAGCATATGGCTACACCTTC. The encoded protein is CASSLALPEAYGYTF.

V is TRBV5-1 and J is TRBJ2-5, with 10 bases identical to TRBD2. This CDR3 spans 17 amino acids. J gave up 5 bases and V 0 bases, and 10 bases lay outside the gene matches. Germline V CDR1 and CDR2: SGHRS, YFSETQ. The CDR3 region is CASSLALSGGASETQYF. The DNA for the CDR3 is TGCGCCAGCAGCTTGGCCCTGAGCGGGGGGGCATCTGAGACCCAGTACTTC.

The chain uses TRBV5-1 and TRBJ1-6; a possible D gene is TRBD1 (5 bases). CDR3 size: 18 residues. V was shortened by 4 bases and J by 0 bases, with 17 bases between the two germline ends. From germline, CDR1 is SGHRS and CDR2 YFSETQ. CDR3 region: CASSVLTAKSSYNSPLHF. DNA of the CDR3: TGCGCCAGCAGCGTGCTGACAGCGAAGAGCTCCTATAATTCACCCCTCCACTTT.

CDR3 in amino acids: CASSGDRGRYNSPLHF. Written as DNA, the CDR3 is TGTGCCAGCAGCGGGGACAGGGGGCGGTATAATTCACCCCTCCACTTT. The genes are TRBV7-9 and TRBJ1-6, with 12 bases matching TRBD1. Germline lookup yields CDR1 SEHNR and CDR2 FQNEAQ (reference sequence). V gave up 5 bases and J gave up 4 bases; unmatched junction bases: 3. The CDR3 loop spans 16 amino acids.